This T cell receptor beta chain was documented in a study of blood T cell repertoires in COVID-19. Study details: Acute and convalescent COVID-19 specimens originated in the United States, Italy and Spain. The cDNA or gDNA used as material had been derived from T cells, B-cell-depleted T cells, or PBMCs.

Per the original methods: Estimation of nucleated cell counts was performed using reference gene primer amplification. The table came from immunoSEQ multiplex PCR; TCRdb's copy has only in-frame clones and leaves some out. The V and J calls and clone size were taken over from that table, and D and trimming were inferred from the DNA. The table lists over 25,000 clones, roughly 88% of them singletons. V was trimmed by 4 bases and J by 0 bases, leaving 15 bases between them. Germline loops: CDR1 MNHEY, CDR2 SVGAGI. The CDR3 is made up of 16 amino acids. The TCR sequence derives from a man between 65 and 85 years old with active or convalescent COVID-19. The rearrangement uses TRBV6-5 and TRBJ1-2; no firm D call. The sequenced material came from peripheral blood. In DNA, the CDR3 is TGTGCCAGCAGTTCACTAGCCCAAAGACCTAACTATGGCTACACCTTC. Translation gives CASSSLAQRPNYGYTF.